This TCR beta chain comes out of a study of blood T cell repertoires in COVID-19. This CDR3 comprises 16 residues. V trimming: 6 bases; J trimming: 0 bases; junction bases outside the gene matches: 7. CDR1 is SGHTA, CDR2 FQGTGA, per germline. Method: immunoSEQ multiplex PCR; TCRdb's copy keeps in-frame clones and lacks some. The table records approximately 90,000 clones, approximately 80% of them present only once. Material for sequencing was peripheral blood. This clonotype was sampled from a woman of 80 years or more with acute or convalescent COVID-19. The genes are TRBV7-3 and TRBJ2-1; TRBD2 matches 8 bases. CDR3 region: CASSQSGGTSYNEQFF. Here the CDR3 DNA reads TGTGCCAGCAGTCAGAGCGGGGGCACCTCCTACAATGAGCAGTTCTTC.